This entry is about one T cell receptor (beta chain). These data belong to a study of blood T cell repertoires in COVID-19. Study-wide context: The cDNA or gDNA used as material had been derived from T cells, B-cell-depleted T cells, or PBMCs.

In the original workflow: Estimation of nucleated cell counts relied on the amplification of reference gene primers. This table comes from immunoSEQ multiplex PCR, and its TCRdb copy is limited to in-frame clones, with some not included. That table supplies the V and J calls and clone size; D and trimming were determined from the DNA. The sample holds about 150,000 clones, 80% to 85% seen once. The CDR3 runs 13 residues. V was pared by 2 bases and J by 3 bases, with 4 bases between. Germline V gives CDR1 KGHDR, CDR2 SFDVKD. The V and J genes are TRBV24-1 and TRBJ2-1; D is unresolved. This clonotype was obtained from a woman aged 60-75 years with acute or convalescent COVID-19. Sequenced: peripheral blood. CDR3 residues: CATSDYYYNEQFF. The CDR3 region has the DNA TGTGCCACCAGTGATTATTACTACAATGAGCAGTTCTTC.